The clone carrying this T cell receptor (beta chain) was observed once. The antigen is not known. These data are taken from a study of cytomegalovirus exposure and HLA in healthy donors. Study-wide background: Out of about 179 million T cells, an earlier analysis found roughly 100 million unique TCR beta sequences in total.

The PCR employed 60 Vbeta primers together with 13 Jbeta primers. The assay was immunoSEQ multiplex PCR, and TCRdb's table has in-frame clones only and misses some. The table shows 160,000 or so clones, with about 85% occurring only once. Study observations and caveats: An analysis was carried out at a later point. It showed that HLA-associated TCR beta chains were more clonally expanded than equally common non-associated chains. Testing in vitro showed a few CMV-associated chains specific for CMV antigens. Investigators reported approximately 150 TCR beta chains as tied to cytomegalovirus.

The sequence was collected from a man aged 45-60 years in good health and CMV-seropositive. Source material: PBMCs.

The CDR3 loop reads CASSTLTGISNYGYTF. CDR3 bases: TGTGCCAGTAGTACACTCACAGGGATCAGCAACTATGGCTACACCTTC. The chain has TRBV19 and TRBJ1-2; the D gene is possibly TRBD1 (6 bases). V was shortened by 4 bases and J by 2 bases, with 17 bases between the two germline ends. Germline CDR1 reads LNHDA; CDR2 reads SQIVND (reference sequence). This CDR3 comprises 16 residues.